These 19 T cell receptor beta chains were sequenced from one sample in a study of shared clonotypes between healthy human individuals. Libraries were prepared by immunoSEQ multiplex PCR; TCRdb keeps only in-frame clonotypes and omits some of them. This sample has approximately 940,000 clones, with approximately 80% found just once. Sequenced input: memory CD4+ T cells sorted from blood. Subset indicated: CD45RA-negative fraction. Every receptor here comes from a man younger than 30 in good health.

This rearrangement joins TRBV6-1 to TRBJ1-4; 7 nucleotides line up with TRBD1. The CDR3 totals 15 residues. CDR1 and CDR2 (germline): MNHNS, SASEGT. V shed 5 bases, J shed 0 bases, and the junction held 3 bases outside the gene matches. This chain's CDR3 is CASSWTGATNEKLFF. The CDR3 DNA reads TGTGCCAGCAGTTGGACAGGCGCAACTAATGAAAAACTGTTTTTT.

This clone is a singleton in its sample. J is TRBJ2-7 and V is TRBV7-6; a weak D match, TRBD2 (6 bases). The CDR3 loop spans 16 amino acids. V gave up 5 bases and J gave up 1 base, with 18 bases separating them. Germline V gene sequence: CDR1 SGHVS, CDR2 FNYEAQ. The CDR3 sequence is CASSRLVAEGSYEQYF. The CDR3 DNA is TGTGCCAGCAGCCGACTGGTAGCGGAGGGGTCCTACGAGCAGTACTTC.

The chain is built from TRBV5-4 and TRBJ2-3; D gene uncertain. CDR1 SGHNT and CDR2 YYREEE come from the germline V gene (reference sequence). This CDR3 is 12 amino acids long. The germline V and J ends were trimmed by 2 bases and 3 bases, with 4 bases remaining between them. The CDR3 DNA reads TGTGCCAGCAGCTTACCTACAGATACGCAGTATTTT. Protein sequence: CASSLPTDTQYF.

The chain combines TRBV5-1 with TRBJ1-4; D perhaps matches TRBD1 (5 bases). Trimming removed 7 bases at V and 3 bases at J, with 13 bases between. CDR3 length equals 14 residues. From germline, CDR1 is SGHRS and CDR2 YFSETQ. The CDR3 is CASRHGGSNEKLFF. The CDR3 nucleotides read TGCGCCAGCCGACACGGGGGGTCTAATGAAAAACTGTTTTTT.

The chain links TRBV7-2 to TRBJ1-1; 8 positions match TRBD1. The CDR3 contains 16 residues. Germline CDR1 reads SGHTA; CDR2 reads FQGNSA. Trimming at V came to 4 bases and at J to 2 bases, leaving 9 bases not matched to a gene. The CDR3 nucleotides are TGTGCCAGCAGCTCCCAGACAGGGGTCACAAACACTGAAGCTTTCTTT. Its translation: CASSSQTGVTNTEAFF.

V is TRBV28 and J is TRBJ1-5; 8 nucleotides agree with TRBD1. The V gene end was trimmed by 6 bases and the J gene end by 2 bases; junction bases not matched to a gene: 9. The CDR3 totals 16 residues. Per germline, CDR1 MDHEN and CDR2 SYDVKM. In DNA form, the CDR3 reads TGTGCCAGCAGGGACCCAGGGGGCCCGGGCAATCAGCCCCAGCATTTT. Translated: CASRDPGGPGNQPQHF.

The rearrangement links TRBV12-2 to TRBJ1-5. TRBV12-2 is a pseudogene. The CDR3 covers 15 residues. The DNA for the CDR3 is TGTGCAAGTCGCTTAGCGCTTAGGGGACATCAGCCCCAGCATTTT. Encoded protein: CASRLALRGHQPQHF.

The genes are TRBV5-1 and TRBJ2-7; tentative D call: TRBD2 (6 bases). Germline CDR1 and CDR2: SGHRS and YFSETQ. The CDR3 runs to 13 residues. The V end lost 4 bases, the J end lost 3 bases, and 11 bases lay between the germline ends. Here the CDR3 DNA reads TGCGCCAGCAGCCCCGGGAGATACTACGAGCAGTACTTC. Its translation is CASSPGRYYEQYF.

The rearrangement links TRBV18 to TRBJ2-7, with D possibly matching TRBD2 (6 bases). Trimming left V 1 base short and J 2 bases short, with 12 bases between. This CDR3 region has 15 residues. Germline V gene data show CDR1 as KGHSH and CDR2 as LQKENI. In nucleotides, the CDR3 is TGTGCCAGCTCACCACGGGCAGGGAGGACCTACGAGCAGTACTTC. As protein: CASSPRAGRTYEQYF.

The V call is TRBV2, the J call TRBJ2-3, with 7 nucleotides matching TRBD2. The CDR3 runs 16 residues. Germline loops: CDR1 SNHLY, CDR2 FYNNEI. The trim removed 1 base at V and 0 bases at J, leaving 4 bases unmatched. The CDR3 region has the DNA TGTGCCAGCAGTGAAGGAGCGGGAATGAGCACAGATACGCAGTATTTT. Protein sequence: CASSEGAGMSTDTQYF.

The chain joins TRBV4-2 to TRBJ2-5; 13 bases align to TRBD2. With 3 bases clipped from V and 4 bases from J, the junction kept 8 bases outside the gene matches. Germline-derived CDR1 and CDR2 are LGHNA and YNFKEQ. The CDR3 totals 17 residues. The CDR3 spells CASSQLGTSGTTETQYF. The CDR3 DNA reads TGTGCCAGCAGCCAGTTGGGGACTAGCGGGACCACAGAGACCCAGTACTTC.

The chain carries TRBV6-6 and TRBJ2-1; unclear D gene. The CDR3 runs 12 residues. Trimming shortened V by 0 bases and J by 10 bases, and 7 bases separated the two germline ends. The V gene's germline CDR1 is MNHNY and CDR2 SVGAGI (reference sequence). This CDR3 reads CASSYSRPEQFF. CDR3 in DNA: TGTGCCAGCAGTTACTCTAGACCCGAGCAGTTCTTC.

The chain recombines TRBV27 with TRBJ2-3; 7 bases align to TRBD1. The junction had 16 bases not matched to a gene; V was cut back by 5 bases and J by 2 bases. This CDR3 comprises 18 residues. Looked up from germline, CDR1 is MNHEY and CDR2 is SMNVEV (reference sequence). The CDR3 sequence: CASSLRGRYGLDTDTQYF. The CDR3 DNA follows: TGTGCCAGCAGTCTGAGGGGGCGGTATGGTTTGGACACAGATACGCAGTATTTT.

This clone was observed a few times. The rearrangement uses TRBV30 and TRBJ2-1; 11 bases line up with TRBD2. After removal of 4 bases from V and 5 bases from J, the junction contained 7 bases not matched to a gene. CDR3 size: 15 residues. Per germline, CDR1 GTSNPN and CDR2 SVGIG (reference sequence). CDR3 DNA sequence: TGTGCCTGGATCCTAGCGGGGGGATCTAACAATGAGCAGTTCTTC. Its protein is CAWILAGGSNNEQFF. The complete variable domain, with remaining parts taken from reference TRBV30 and TRBJ2-1, reads SQTIHQWPATLVQPVGSPLSLECTVEGTSNPNLYWYRQAAGRGLQLLFYSVGIGQISSEVPQNLSASRPQDRQFILSSKKLLLSDSGFYLCAWILAGGSNNEQFFGPGTRLTVL.

To note about this clone: The junction does not match germline at one end; this may be a read error. The chain employs TRBV7-7 and TRBJ2-1; maybe TRBD1 (6 bases). The CDR3 length is 14 residues. In germline, CDR1 is SSHAT, CDR2 FNYEAQ (reference sequence). For the CDR3, the DNA is TGTGCTAGCAGCTTAGGGGGTGTTTTCGGTGAGCAGTTCTTC. It translates to CASSLGGVFGEQFF.

The CDR3 sequence: CAISGPPGQGNYGYTF. The CDR3 bases are TGTGCCATCAGTGGGCCTCCGGGACAGGGCAACTATGGCTACACCTTC. V usage is TRBV10-3 and J usage is TRBJ1-2; 9 bases match TRBD1. CDR3 length: 16 amino acids. Germline V gene data show CDR1 as ENHRY and CDR2 as SYGVKD. The V and J ends lost 4 bases and 2 bases, in that order; junction bases with no gene match: 8.

The rearrangement joins TRBV5-1 to TRBJ2-5; TRBD2 agrees at 11 bases. CDR3 length: 18 residues. With 0 bases clipped from V and 1 base from J, the junction kept 8 bases outside the gene matches. The germline V gene encodes CDR1 SGHRS and CDR2 YFSETQ. CDR3 amino acids: CASSLGLLAGGTQETQYF. CDR3 DNA: TGCGCCAGCAGCTTGGGCCTCCTAGCGGGGGGCACCCAAGAGACCCAGTACTTC.

This clone has just one count. The rearrangement links TRBV30 to TRBJ2-2; tentative D call: TRBD2 (6 bases). From germline, CDR1 is GTSNPN and CDR2 SVGIG (reference sequence). V was shortened by 3 bases and J by 4 bases, with 12 bases between the two germline ends. This CDR3 has 14 residues. The CDR3 is CAWSPVGGTGELFF. The CDR3 DNA sequence: TGTGCCTGGAGCCCGGTGGGGGGCACCGGGGAGCTGTTTTTT. The variable domain in full, with the rest retrieved from reference TRBV30 and TRBJ2-2, is SQTIHQWPATLVQPVGSPLSLECTVEGTSNPNLYWYRQAAGRGLQLLFYSVGIGQISSEVPQNLSASRPQDRQFILSSKKLLLSDSGFYLCAWSPVGGTGELFFGEGSRLTVL.

The chain uses TRBV15 and TRBJ2-1; 11 nucleotides align to TRBD1. J gave up 8 bases and V 3 bases, and 6 bases lay outside the gene matches. Germline CDR1 and CDR2: LNHNV and YYDKDF (reference sequence). This CDR3 has 15 amino acids. The CDR3 DNA sequence: TGTGCCACCAGCAGTGGACAGGGGGCGGCTGATGAGCAGTTCTTC. This translates into CATSSGQGAADEQFF.